The 23 T cell receptor beta chains below come from one sample, sequenced in a study of early T cells in non-severe SARS-CoV-2 infection. One entry per CDR3 protein, called by TCRdb with MiXCR from the 5' RACE reads. Found here are 20,000 to 30,000 distinct CDR3 sequences, 3.5% to 5% of them singletons; the top ten hold around 5.6%. The sample was whole blood. These TCRs come from an adult who was a healthcare worker with PCR-confirmed SARS-CoV-2 infection or an uninfected control (not recorded which).

This clonotype was found many times. The chain is built from TRBV9 and TRBJ1-5, with D uncertain. Germline CDR1 reads SGDLS; CDR2 reads YYNGEE. The germline V and J ends were trimmed by 0 bases and 0 bases, with 16 bases remaining between them. The CDR3 contains 18 residues. CDR3 amino acids: CASSVDGTDPYSNQPQHF. The CDR3 DNA reads TGTGCCAGCAGCGTAGATGGAACAGACCCGTATAGCAATCAGCCCCAGCATTTT.

This clonotype was counted many times. V usage is TRBV7-2 and J usage is TRBJ1-6; possible D gene TRBD1, 5 bases. Trimming removed 5 bases at V and 10 bases at J, with 18 bases between. Germline CDR1 is SGHTA and CDR2 is FQGNSA. CDR3 length equals 15 residues. This chain's CDR3 is CASSPGPGGESPLHF. DNA of the CDR3: TGTGCCAGCAGCCCGGGACCGGGGGGAGAGTCACCCCTCCACTTT.

V usage is TRBV12-3 or TRBV12-4 and J usage is TRBJ2-5, with 11 bases aligning to TRBD1. This CDR3 comprises 15 residues. The V gene end was trimmed by 5 bases and the J gene end by 3 bases; junction bases not matched to a gene: 5. The CDR3 loop is CASSVLGQGEETQYF. CDR3 DNA sequence: TGTGCCAGCAGTGTATTGGGACAGGGGGAAGAGACCCAGTACTTC.

Many counts were recorded for this clonotype. The CDR3 sequence: CSASGTGFSYEQYF. CDR3 bases: TGCAGTGCATCCGGGACAGGATTTTCCTACGAGCAGTACTTC. J is TRBJ2-7 and V is TRBV20-1, with 8 bases aligning to TRBD1. The CDR3 has 14 amino acids. In germline, CDR1 is DFQATT, CDR2 SNEGSKA (reference sequence). The ends lost 6 bases at V and 1 base at J; junction bases unmatched: 8.

This clonotype was picked up a small number of times. The J gene is TRBJ1-4, the V gene TRBV19; D possibly corresponds to TRBD1 (6 bases). Trimming pared 2 bases from V and 7 bases from J, leaving 14 bases between. The CDR3 consists of 15 residues. Germline V lookup: CDR1 LNHDA, CDR2 SQIVND (reference sequence). The CDR3, as DNA: TGTGCCAGTAGTATACAGGGGCTTGGTGGTGAAAAACTGTTTTTT. As protein: CASSIQGLGGEKLFF.

This clonotype showed up many times. V is TRBV28 and J is TRBJ1-6, with TRBD1 as a possible D gene (5 bases). V lost 8 bases and J 9 bases, leaving 17 bases between the germline ends. Germline loops: CDR1 MDHEN, CDR2 SYDVKM. The CDR3 runs 14 residues. CDR3 protein: CASRKSGFSSPLHF. CDR3 bases: TGTGCCAGCCGCAAGTCAGGGTTTAGTTCACCCCTCCACTTT. Together with reference TRBV28 and TRBJ1-6, the CDR3 gives the full variable domain: DVKVTQSSRYLVKRTGEKVFLECVQDMDHENMFWYRQDPGLGLRLIYFSYDVKMKEKGDIPEGYSVSREKKERFSLILESASTNQTSMYLCASRKSGFSSPLHFGNGTRLTVT.

This clonotype was detected a few times. The chain carries TRBV25-1 and TRBJ1-6; TRBD1 agrees at 8 bases. The CDR3 spans 15 residues. Germline V gives CDR1 MGHDK, CDR2 SYGVNS. Trimming removed 4 bases from V and 6 bases from J; junction bases left unmatched: 5. CDR3 nucleotides: TGTGCCAGCAGTGGGGCGGACAGGGTTAATTCACCCCTCCACTTT. It codes for CASSGADRVNSPLHF. Variable domain in full (rest from reference TRBV25-1 and TRBJ1-6): EADIYQTPRYLVIGTGKKITLECSQTMGHDKMYWYQQDPGMELHLIHYSYGVNSTEKGDLSSESTVSRIRTEHFPLTLESARPSHTSQYLCASSGADRVNSPLHFGNGTRLTVT.

This clonotype was seen ten or more times. The chain uses TRBV11-2 and TRBJ2-7, with D possibly being TRBD1 or TRBD2 (5 bases each). The CDR3 runs to 13 residues. CDR1 is SGHAT, CDR2 FQNNGV, per germline. Trimming removed 4 bases from V and 3 bases from J, with 10 bases in between. The DNA for the CDR3 is TGTGCCAGCAGCTCGGGGCCCGACTACGAGCAGTACTTC. Amino acids: CASSSGPDYEQYF. The full variable domain, with the rest looked up from reference TRBV11-2 and TRBJ2-7, is EAGVAQSPRYKIIEKRQSVAFWCNPISGHATLYWYQQILGQGPKLLIQFQNNGVVDDSQLPKDRFSAERLKGVDSTLKIQPAKLEDSAVYLCASSSGPDYEQYFGPGTRLTVT.

This clonotype was observed at least ten times. The J gene is TRBJ1-5, the V gene TRBV6-6, with TRBD1 as a possible D gene (6 bases). Germline V gene sequence: CDR1 MNHNY, CDR2 SVGAGI (reference sequence). V was pared by 0 bases and J by 6 bases, with 9 bases between. This CDR3 has 14 amino acids. The CDR3 DNA is TGTGCCAGCAGTTACTCCGGGGGCGGTCAGCCCCAGCATTTT. This translates into CASSYSGGGQPQHF.

This clonotype came up many times. This CDR3 is CASSVQGARGTDTQYF. The CDR3 DNA is TGTGCCAGCAGCGTACAGGGGGCAAGGGGCACAGATACGCAGTATTTT. The chain employs TRBV7-8 and TRBJ2-3, with 9 bases fitting TRBD1. After removal of 5 bases from V and 1 base from J, the junction contained 7 bases not matched to a gene. The CDR3 extends over 16 amino acids. CDR1 is SGHVS and CDR2 is FQNEAQ in the germline V gene.

This clonotype was detected ten times or more. This chain uses TRBV30 with TRBJ1-5; D uncertain. The length of the CDR3 is 13 residues. Per the germline V gene, CDR1 is GTSNPN and CDR2 is SVGIG (reference sequence). Between the trimmed V and J ends, which lost 3 bases and 0 bases, there was a span of 6 bases. The CDR3 DNA reads TGTGCCTGGAGCCCGGATAGCAATCAGCCCCAGCATTTT. Protein product: CAWSPDSNQPQHF.

This clonotype appeared many times. The rearrangement links TRBV29-1 to TRBJ1-5; D may be TRBD1 (5 bases). Trimming took 6 bases from V and 6 from J, leaving 15 bases between them. Germline CDR1 and CDR2: SQVTM and ANQGSEA. This CDR3 has 13 residues. The CDR3 is CSVAWGGGQPQHF. Here the CDR3 DNA reads TGCAGCGTCGCATGGGGCGGGGGTCAGCCCCAGCATTTT.

This clonotype showed up many times. V gene TRBV9 combines with J gene TRBJ2-1, with 12 nucleotides matching TRBD1. Trimming at V came to 2 bases and at J to 8 bases, leaving 8 bases not matched to a gene. Germline V CDR1 and CDR2: SGDLS, YYNGEE. The CDR3 runs to 16 residues. CDR3 nucleotide sequence: TGTGCCAGCAGCGTCGATCCGGGACAGGGGGCCTATGAGCAGTTCTTC. Its protein product is CASSVDPGQGAYEQFF.

The V call is TRBV29-1, the J call TRBJ2-3; the D is unclear. The CDR3 runs 12 residues. Germline CDR1 SQVTM, CDR2 ANQGSEA. Trimming took off 2 bases at V and 3 bases at J, with 6 bases between the two ends. The DNA of the CDR3 is TGCAGCGTTGAACTGGGTACAGATACGCAGTATTTT. This gives the protein CSVELGTDTQYF.

In its sample, this clonotype was seen many times. The V and J genes are TRBV7-2 and TRBJ2-3, with 10 bases fitting TRBD2. CDR1 is SGHTA, CDR2 FQGNSA, per germline. The ends lost 6 bases at V and 4 bases at J; junction bases unmatched: 4. The CDR3 is made up of 14 amino acids. The DNA of the CDR3 is TGTGCCAGCAGTAGCGGGGGGAGGCCAGATACGCAGTATTTT. Amino acid sequence: CASSSGGRPDTQYF. Using reference TRBV7-2 and TRBJ2-3 for the parts outside the CDR3, the full variable domain is GAGVSQSPSNKVTEKGKDVELRCDPISGHTALYWYRQSLGQGLEFLIYFQGNSAPDKSGLPSDRFSAERTGGSVSTLTIQRTQQEDSAVYLCASSSGGRPDTQYFGPGTRLTVL.

This clonotype was counted ten times or more. The chain links TRBV7-9 to TRBJ2-7; TRBD2 matches 8 bases. From germline, CDR1 is SEHNR and CDR2 FQNEAQ (reference sequence). J was trimmed by 1 base and V by 2 bases; bases with no gene match: 7. The CDR3 length is 16 residues. In DNA form, the CDR3 reads TGTGCCAGCAGCTTATCACTAGCGGCCCCTTCCTACGAGCAGTACTTC. This gives the protein CASSLSLAAPSYEQYF. The variable domain in full, with the rest retrieved from reference TRBV7-9 and TRBJ2-7, is DTGVSQNPRHKITKRGQNVTFRCDPISEHNRLYWYRQTLGQGPEFLTYFQNEAQLEKSRLLSDRFSAERPKGSFSTLEIQRTEQGDSAMYLCASSLSLAAPSYEQYFGPGTRLTVT.

This clonotype showed up many times. The chain links TRBV7-8 to TRBJ2-5; 9 bases map to TRBD2. The CDR3 has 14 amino acids. CDR1 is SGHVS and CDR2 is FQNEAQ in the germline V gene. The V and J ends lost 4 bases and 4 bases, in that order; junction bases with no gene match: 4. Written as DNA, the CDR3 is TGTGCCAGCAGCTCGACTAGCGGTACAGAGACCCAGTACTTC. Its translation is CASSSTSGTETQYF.

This clonotype was recorded many times. V is TRBV24-1 and J is TRBJ2-2; TRBD1 aligns across 9 bases. The CDR3 is 16 amino acids. CDR1 KGHDR and CDR2 SFDVKD come from the germline V gene. Unmatched junction bases numbered 4, after V lost 3 bases and J lost 3 bases. CDR3 protein: CATSDRDRADTGELFF. CDR3 DNA: TGTGCCACCAGTGATCGGGACAGGGCAGACACCGGGGAGCTGTTTTTT.

This clonotype was counted many times. The chain joins TRBV30 to TRBJ1-3; D gene unclear. CDR1 GTSNPN and CDR2 SVGIG come from the germline V gene (reference sequence). CDR3 length: 13 amino acids. V lost 0 bases and J lost 9, with 12 bases in between. The CDR3 bases are TGTGCCTGGAGTGTAGAGGCCTCCAGCACCATATATTTT. Protein: CAWSVEASSTIYF. The variable domain in full, completed from reference TRBV30 and TRBJ1-3, reads SQTIHQWPATLVQPVGSPLSLECTVEGTSNPNLYWYRQAAGRGLQLLFYSVGIGQISSEVPQNLSASRPQDRQFILSSKKLLLSDSGFYLCAWSVEASSTIYFGEGSWLTVV.

This clonotype was detected many times. This CDR3 is CASTRVSTGGGGTQYF. Here the CDR3 DNA reads TGTGCCAGCACACGAGTATCGACAGGAGGTGGTGGTACGCAGTATTTT. The chain employs TRBV12-3 or TRBV12-4 and TRBJ2-3; tentatively, D is TRBD1 (6 bases). V shed 7 bases and J shed 8 bases, with 25 bases lying between them. CDR3 length: 16 residues.

This clonotype has at least ten counts. The rearrangement uses TRBV18 and TRBJ2-2, with D unclear. The V end was cut by 1 base, the J end by 7 bases, with 10 bases between. CDR1 KGHSH and CDR2 LQKENI come from the germline V gene. This CDR3 region has 14 residues. CDR3 region: CASSPRQMLGELFF. CDR3 DNA sequence: TGTGCCAGCTCACCACGCCAGATGCTCGGGGAGCTGTTTTTT.

This clonotype was counted at least ten times. This chain links TRBV2 with TRBJ1-1; D is possibly TRBD1 (5 bases). The CDR3 covers 15 residues. CDR1 is SNHLY and CDR2 is FYNNEI in the germline V gene. V was pared by 6 bases and J by 1 base, with 15 bases between. Here the CDR3 DNA reads TGTGCCAGCAGCCGGGACCGCAACCCGAACACTGAAGCTTTCTTT. Amino acid sequence: CASSRDRNPNTEAFF.

This clonotype was seen ten or more times. At one end, the junction sequence differs from germline, possibly due to a read error. The chain uses TRBV25-1 and TRBJ2-2, with no clear D. Germline V CDR1 and CDR2: MGHDK, SYGVNS. This CDR3 contains 13 residues. Here the CDR3 DNA reads TGTGCCAGCAGTGAATGGAACCCCGGGGAGCTGTTTTTT. It is translated as CASSEWNPGELFF.